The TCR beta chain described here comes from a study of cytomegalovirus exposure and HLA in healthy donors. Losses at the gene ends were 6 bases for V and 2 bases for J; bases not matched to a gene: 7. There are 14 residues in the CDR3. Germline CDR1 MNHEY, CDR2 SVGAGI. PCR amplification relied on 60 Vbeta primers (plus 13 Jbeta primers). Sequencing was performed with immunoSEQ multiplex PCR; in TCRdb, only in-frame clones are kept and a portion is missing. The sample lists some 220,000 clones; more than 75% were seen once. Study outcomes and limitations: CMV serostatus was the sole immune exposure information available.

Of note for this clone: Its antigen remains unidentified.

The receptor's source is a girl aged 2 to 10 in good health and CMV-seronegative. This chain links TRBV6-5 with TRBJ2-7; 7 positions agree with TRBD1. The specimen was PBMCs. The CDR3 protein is CASSAGTATYEQYF. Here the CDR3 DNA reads TGTGCCAGCAGCGCCGGGACAGCCACCTACGAGCAGTACTTC.